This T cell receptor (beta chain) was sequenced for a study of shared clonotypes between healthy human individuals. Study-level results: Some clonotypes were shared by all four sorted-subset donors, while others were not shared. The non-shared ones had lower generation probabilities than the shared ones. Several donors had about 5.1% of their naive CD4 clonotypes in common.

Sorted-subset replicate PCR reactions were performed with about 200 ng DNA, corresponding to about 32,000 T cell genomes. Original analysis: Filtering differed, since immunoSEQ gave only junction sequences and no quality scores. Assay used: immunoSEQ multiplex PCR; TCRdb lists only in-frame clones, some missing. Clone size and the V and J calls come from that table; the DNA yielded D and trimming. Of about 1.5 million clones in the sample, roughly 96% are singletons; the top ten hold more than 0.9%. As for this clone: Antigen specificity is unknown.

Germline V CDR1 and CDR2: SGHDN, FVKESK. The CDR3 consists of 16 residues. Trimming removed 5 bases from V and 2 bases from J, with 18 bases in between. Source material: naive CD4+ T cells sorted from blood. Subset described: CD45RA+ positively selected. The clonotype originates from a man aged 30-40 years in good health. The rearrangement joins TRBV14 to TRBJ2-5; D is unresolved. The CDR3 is CASSAYRWEGQETQYF. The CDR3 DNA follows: TGTGCCAGCAGCGCTTATAGATGGGAAGGACAAGAGACCCAGTACTTC.